This T cell receptor (beta chain) is drawn from a study of blood T cell repertoires in COVID-19. Study details: PBMCs, B-cell-depleted T cells, or T cells provided the cDNA or gDNA that made up the material.

Per germline, CDR1 MNHEY and CDR2 SVGAGI. The CDR3 has 14 residues. Losses at the gene ends were 6 bases for V and 4 bases for J; bases not matched to a gene: 7. Authors' processing steps: Counts of nucleated cells, estimated from reference gene primer amplification, were obtained. TCRdb's table, derived via immunoSEQ multiplex PCR, lists solely in-frame clones and lacks some. V, J and clone size are taken as reported in that table, and D and trimming were inferred from the DNA itself. The table shows approximately 310,000 clones, with around 87% occurring only once. The sample comprised peripheral blood. This sequence was found in a woman in her forties or fifties who had recovered from COVID-19. V and J are TRBV6-5 and TRBJ1-1; 8 bases are a match to TRBD1. The CDR3 loop is CASRATGEATEAFF. The CDR3 DNA follows: TGTGCCAGCAGGGCGACAGGGGAGGCCACTGAAGCTTTCTTT.